These T cell receptor beta chains were read from a single sample in a study of regulatory T cells in long-lasting Graves disease. A single record per CDR3 protein comes from TCRdb applying MiXCR to the multiplex PCR reads. The table has 560,000 or so distinct CDR3 sequences, roughly a sixth seen once; the top ten hold 12%. This sample was also put to use in a study of T cells in Graves' hyperthyroidism and ophthalmopathy.

The sequenced sample was peripheral blood mononuclear cells (PBMCs), obtained at new diagnosis, from a patient treated with antithyroid drugs. Every receptor here comes from a young man with Graves disease. Both conserved end residues are part of each CDR3. A D gene is named only where the DNA matches it firmly. Clone size, where shown, is once, few, many, or a class for clones that have expanded.

v_call	j_call	clone_size	d_call	cdr3_nt	cdr3_aa
TRBV7-2	TRBJ1-2	few	TRBD1	TGTGCCAGCAGCTTAGCTTCCTGGGGACAGGGTCAGGGCTACACCTTC	CASSLASWGQGQGYTF
TRBV6-2/TRBV6-3	TRBJ2-2	few	.	TGTGCCAGCAGTGAAGGCCGGCGGCAGACCACCGGGGAGCTGTTTTTT	CASSEGRRQTTGELFF
TRBV2	TRBJ1-6	many	.	TGTGCCAGCAGTCTCGAGGGGAAAAATTCACCCCTCCACTTT	CASSLEGKNSPLHF
TRBV12-3/TRBV12-4	TRBJ1-2	many	.	TGTGCCAGCAACCCTGGTACAGATAACTATGGCTACACCTTC	CASNPGTDNYGYTF
TRBV7-3	TRBJ2-1	few	.	TGTGCCAGCAGCCTTGGGACTTTCGATGAGCAGTTCTTC	CASSLGTFDEQFF
TRBV27	TRBJ1-1	few	TRBD1	TGTGCCAGCAGTTTAGAACAGGGGCCGGGCACTGAAGCTTTCTTT	CASSLEQGPGTEAFF
TRBV27	TRBJ1-2	many	TRBD1	TGTGCCAGCAGTTTAGGGGGGGTGAGGGGGCTGGCTGGCTACACCTTC	CASSLGGVRGLAGYTF
TRBV27	TRBJ2-1	.	TRBD2	TGTGCCAGCAGTCCGGAGGGTCTAGCGGGCCCCTGGTTCTTC	CASSPEGLAGPWFF
TRBV5-1	TRBJ2-7	.	TRBD1	TGCGCCAGCAGCAGCCCCGGGACAGGAGCCTACGAGCAGTACTTC	CASSSPGTGAYEQYF
TRBV20-1	TRBJ2-2	.	.	TGCAGTGCTAGAGCGGTGGATGCGAACACCGGGGAGCTGTTTTTT	CSARAVDANTGELFF
TRBV11-2	TRBJ2-7	many	TRBD2	TGTGCCAGCAGCAAAAAGCGGGAGTCGTACGAGCAGTACTTC	CASSKKRESYEQYF
TRBV6-1	TRBJ2-2	many	.	TGTGCCAGCAGTGAATTTCGGGACACCTACACCGGGGAGCTGTTTTTT	CASSEFRDTYTGELFF
TRBV11-2	TRBJ1-1	many	TRBD1	TGTGCCAGCAGACCATTCGGACAGGGGAACACTGAAGCTTTCTTT	CASRPFGQGNTEAFF
TRBV20-1	TRBJ2-3	many	TRBD1	TGCAGTGCTAGTAACCGGGACAGGGTGACAGATACGCAGTATTTT	CSASNRDRVTDTQYF
TRBV12-3/TRBV12-4	TRBJ1-1	many	.	TGTGCCAGCAGTTTAAATGCAAGGGGCACTGAAGCTTTCTTT	CASSLNARGTEAFF
TRBV2	TRBJ1-2	many	.	TGTGCCAGCAGGAAGGACATCTCTAACTATGGCTACACCTTC	CASRKDISNYGYTF
TRBV15	TRBJ1-5	many	.	TGTGCCACCAGCAGAGGCCCGGATGGCGAAGGGCATTTT	CATSRGPDGEGHF
TRBV4-1	TRBJ2-2	few	.	TGCGCCAGCAGCCAAACGGCGGGGATCGGGGAGCTGTTTTTT	CASSQTAGIGELFF
TRBV30	TRBJ1-5	many	.	TGTGCCTGGAGTGTAGGGGTCCATCAGCCCCAGCATTTT	CAWSVGVHQPQHF
TRBV30	TRBJ1-6	.	.	TGTGCCTGGAGTTACCTCCCGGGCCTGACGAATTCACCCCTCCACTTT	CAWSYLPGLTNSPLHF
TRBV11-2	TRBJ2-1	.	TRBD1	TGTGCCAGCAGCTTAGGTCCGGGGACAGGGGATTGGAATGAGCAGTTCTTC	CASSLGPGTGDWNEQFF
TRBV13	TRBJ1-1	many	.	TGTGCCAGCAGCTCGGCAGGGTACACTGAAGCTTTCTTT	CASSSAGYTEAFF
TRBV27	TRBJ2-7	few	TRBD1	TGTGCCAGCAGTTCCCCCGGGACAGTTCCCTACGAGCAGTACTTC	CASSSPGTVPYEQYF
TRBV7-9	TRBJ2-6	many	TRBD1	TGTGCCAGCAGCGCAAGGACAGGGGGAGGGTCTGGGGCCAACGTCCTGACTTTC	CASSARTGGGSGANVLTF
TRBV7-6	TRBJ1-3	few	.	TGTGCCAGCAGCTCCCAGGGACCGGAGAGTGGAAACACCATATATTTT	CASSSQGPESGNTIYF
TRBV28	TRBJ1-2	many	.	TGTGCCAGCGCACCTGGGGGGGGGTATGGCTACACCTTC	CASAPGGGYGYTF
TRBV2	TRBJ2-3	many	TRBD2	TGTGCCAGCAGGCTAGCGGGATTGGGAGATACGCAGTATTTT	CASRLAGLGDTQYF
TRBV7-3	TRBJ2-7	few	TRBD1	TGTGCCAGCAGTCGGACAGGGCGGAACGAGCAGTACTTC	CASSRTGRNEQYF
TRBV7-9	TRBJ2-1	once	.	TGTGCCAGCAGCTTAGTAACGCTTCTCTCCTACAATGAGCAGTTCTTC	CASSLVTLLSYNEQFF
TRBV28	TRBJ2-7	.	.	TGTGCCAGCACTCGCCGGCCCAGGGTGTACGAGCAGTGCTTC	CASTRRPRVYEQCF
TRBV29-1	TRBJ1-2	.	TRBD1	TGCAGCGTTACCCACAATATTCGTCCAGGGGGGGATGGCTACACCTTC	CSVTHNIRPGGDGYTF
TRBV11-2	TRBJ2-1	.	TRBD1	TGTGCCAGCAGCGATGATTATACAGGGGGCCCCCGCAGTGAGCAGTTCTTC	CASSDDYTGGPRSEQFF
TRBV5-1	TRBJ2-1	many	.	TGCGCCAGCAGCAGATCCCGCGCGGAGCACTACAATGAGCAGTTCTTC	CASSRSRAEHYNEQFF
TRBV7-9	TRBJ2-5	.	.	TGTGCCAGCAGCTTTCAGATCGAGCCAGAGACCCAGTACTTC	CASSFQIEPETQYF
TRBV20-1	TRBJ2-5	few	TRBD2	TGCAGTGCGACTAGCGGGAGAGAGACCCAGTACTTC	CSATSGRETQYF
TRBV11-2	TRBJ2-3	many	TRBD2	TGTGCCAGCAGCCCCGGGGGAGGGCCTCGAGGTGGAGATACGCAGTATTTT	CASSPGGGPRGGDTQYF
TRBV28	TRBJ2-2	few	TRBD1	TGTGCCAGCTTGGGGGCAGGGGGCCCCCGGGAGCTGTTTTTT	CASLGAGGPRELFF
TRBV27	TRBJ1-2	few	.	TGTGCCAGCAGTTTAGCGGGAGTTGATGGCTACACCTTC	CASSLAGVDGYTF
TRBV28	TRBJ1-2	.	.	TGTGCCAGCAGTTCGGGCTCTGGCTACACCTTC	CASSSGSGYTF
TRBV6-4	TRBJ2-3	.	.	TGTGCCAGCAGTGACCTGGTGGCGCAGTATTTT	CASSDLVAQYF
TRBV9	TRBJ2-3	.	.	TGTGCCAGCAGCACCGGGAGGGGGCCGACAGATACGCAGTATTTT	CASSTGRGPTDTQYF
TRBV29-1	TRBJ2-1	few	TRBD2	TGCAGCCTCCAGAGAGGCGGGAGCTCCTACAATGAGCAGTTCTTC	CSLQRGGSSYNEQFF
TRBV18	TRBJ2-5	many	.	TGTGCCAGCTCACCTGGCCTAAGGGCGGCCCAGTACTTC	CASSPGLRAAQYF
TRBV2	TRBJ1-6	many	TRBD1	TGTGCCAGCATTAGGGACAGGGTGAATTCACCCCTCCACTTT	CASIRDRVNSPLHF
TRBV20-1	TRBJ1-6	.	TRBD1	TGCAGTGCCAGACAGGGGGCGGATAATTCACCCCTCCACTTT	CSARQGADNSPLHF
TRBV10-2	TRBJ1-1	.	TRBD1	TGCGCCAGCATAGGACAGGGGGCGCGGATCACTGAAGCTTTCTTT	CASIGQGARITEAFF
TRBV27	TRBJ1-5	many	.	TGTGCCAGCAGTAGACGCGGCAGCCTGGACGGGGAGCCCCAGCATTTT	CASSRRGSLDGEPQHF
TRBV11-2	TRBJ2-3	many	TRBD2	TGTGCCAGCAGCTTAGGTCCGCCTGGCAGCGGGAACACAGATACGCAGTATTTT	CASSLGPPGSGNTDTQYF
TRBV25-1	TRBJ2-4	.	TRBD1	TGTGCCAGCATGGCAGGGGGCATTCAGTACTTC	CASMAGGIQYF
TRBV30	TRBJ1-1	many	.	TGTGCCTGGAGTTTGTGGGGAGAAGCTTTCTTT	CAWSLWGEAFF
TRBV10-3	TRBJ2-1	.	.	TGTGCCATCAGTGCAATCGGAGGGGCTGGGGACAATGAGCAGTTCTTC	CAISAIGGAGDNEQFF
TRBV5-1	TRBJ1-6	few	TRBD1	TGTGCCAGCAGCCCCACCCGACAGGGAGGGGGTTCACCCCTCCACTTT	CASSPTRQGGGSPLHF
TRBV6-2/TRBV6-3	TRBJ1-5	.	.	TGTGCCAGACCGGCAAGAAGGATCGATCAGCCCCAGCATTTT	CARPARRIDQPQHF
TRBV6-1	TRBJ1-6	.	.	TGTGCCAGCAGGAAAAACGGCAGGGGCGCCTATAATTCACCCCTCCACTTT	CASRKNGRGAYNSPLHF
TRBV12-3/TRBV12-4	TRBJ1-1	many	.	TGTGCCAGCAGTAAACCAGTGAACACTGAAGCTTTCTTT	CASSKPVNTEAFF
TRBV5-8	TRBJ1-1	.	.	TGTGCCAGCAACCAAAGGGGGGCCGGGACCTTCACTGAAGCTTTCTTT	CASNQRGAGTFTEAFF
TRBV19	TRBJ1-1	.	.	TGTGCCAGTAGTTCCACGGGGCAGGACACTGAAGCTTTCTTT	CASSSTGQDTEAFF
TRBV4-1	TRBJ1-3	.	.	TGCGCCAGCAGCCAAGAACCAGGGTTAGACACCATATATTTT	CASSQEPGLDTIYF
TRBV3-1	TRBJ2-2	.	.	TGTGCCAGCAGCCAAGGGGGAACTAACACCGGGGAGCTGTTTTTT	CASSQGGTNTGELFF
TRBV28	TRBJ1-2	many	.	TGTGCCAGCAGTTCAGCAAGGACCAACTATGGCTACACCTTC	CASSSARTNYGYTF